The text below deals with one T cell receptor beta chain. The V gene end was trimmed by 0 bases and the J gene end by 4 bases; junction bases not matched to a gene: 5. Germline V gene sequence: CDR1 LGHNA, CDR2 YSLEER. CDR3 length: 16 residues. These data originate in a study of control samples from healthy donors and cancer patients. Assay used: immunoSEQ multiplex PCR; TCRdb lists only in-frame clones, some missing. The profile covers roughly 100,000 clones, with 83% appearing a single time and about 13% taken by the ten largest. The chain recombines TRBV4-3 with TRBJ2-1, with 8 bases fitting TRBD2. The sequence came from a woman in her 50s in good health. Source material: blood. This CDR3 is CASSQDGRGAYNEQFF. The CDR3 coding sequence is TGCGCCAGCAGCCAAGATGGGCGGGGGGCATACAATGAGCAGTTCTTC.